The next 15 T cell receptor beta chains were all read from a single sample in a study of neurological immune-mediated disorders (dated by TCRdb to the late 2010s). Libraries were constructed by 5' RACE. The sample was run on an Illumina HiSeq 2500. The public reads were run again by TCRdb, first through fastp at Q25 and then through MiXCR, and only productive beta chains were kept. For every CDR3 protein sequence, its rows merge into one entry that carries the most common genes and DNA. The sample includes about 65,000 distinct CDR3 sequences, with 3.5% to 4.5% observed a single time. In total, the top ten clones hold about 2.4% of the sample. The specimen sequenced was PBMCs. The receptors here all came from a man aged 45-60 years with multiple sclerosis.

This clonotype was observed at least ten times. The chain employs TRBV12-3 or TRBV12-4 and TRBJ2-7, with D possibly matching TRBD1 (6 bases). V was shortened by 7 bases and J by 6 bases, with 13 bases between the two germline ends. CDR3 length equals 12 residues. The CDR3 DNA reads TGTGCCAGCACCTTGACAGGTTTCGAGCAGTACTTC. Translation gives CASTLTGFEQYF.

This clonotype has a count of ten or more. The chain has TRBV5-1 and TRBJ1-1; D unresolved. Germline-derived CDR1 and CDR2 are SGHRS and YFSETQ. V was clipped by 1 base and J by 5 bases, with 12 bases between them. The CDR3 covers 14 residues. DNA for the CDR3: TGCGCCAGCAGCTTGTCGTCCGGCCAAACTGAAGCTTTCTTT. Its protein is CASSLSSGQTEAFF. The variable domain in full, completed from reference TRBV5-1 and TRBJ1-1, reads KAGVTQTPRYLIKTRGQQVTLSCSPISGHRSVSWYQQTPGQGLQFLFEYFSETQRNKGNFPGRFSGRQFSNSRSEMNVSTLELGDSALYLCASSLSSGQTEAFFGQGTRLTVV.

This clonotype is classed as medium-sized (0.01 to 0.1%). This chain uses TRBV24-1 with TRBJ2-1; no clear D. The germline CDR1 and CDR2 sequences are KGHDR and SFDVKD. There are 13 residues in the CDR3. V shed 4 bases and J shed 6 bases, with 9 bases lying between them. DNA for the CDR3: TGTGCCACCAGTGACTCCGCGATCAATGAGCAGTTCTTC. It is translated as CATSDSAINEQFF.

This clonotype was recorded a few times. The junction does not match germline at one end; this may be a read error. CDR3 sequence (DNA): TGTGCCAGCAGTGTGGGGAGGGATCAGCCCCAGAATTTT. Encoded protein: CASSVGRDQPQNF. This chain uses TRBV2 with TRBJ1-5; D is undetermined. CDR3 length equals 13 residues. Germline-derived CDR1 and CDR2 are SNHLY and FYNNEI.

This clonotype was observed many times. This chain joins TRBV7-2 and TRBJ2-3; 8 nucleotides match TRBD2. With V trimmed by 7 bases and J by 6 bases, 12 bases remained unmatched. Germline values: CDR1 SGHTA, CDR2 FQGNSA. The CDR3 length is 15 residues. CDR3 sequence: CASTYGGGFADTQYF. CDR3 sequence (DNA): TGTGCCAGCACCTACGGCGGGGGGTTTGCGGATACGCAGTATTTT.

This clonotype showed up many times. The chain joins TRBV29-1 to TRBJ2-1, with 11 bases that match TRBD2. Germline trimming cut 1 base from V and 5 bases from J; bases unmatched to any gene: 7. CDR1 and CDR2 from the germline V gene are SQVTM and ANQGSEA. The CDR3 is 16 amino acids. The CDR3: CSVEGRGLAVNNEQFF. CDR3 DNA: TGCAGCGTTGAAGGTAGGGGACTAGCGGTGAACAATGAGCAGTTCTTC.

The table lists this clonotype with many counts. V and J are TRBV2 and TRBJ2-2; D remains ambiguous. This CDR3 region has 14 residues. CDR1 is SNHLY and CDR2 is FYNNEI in the germline V gene. With 4 bases removed from V and 7 bases from J, the gap between germline ends came to 13 bases. The CDR3 DNA reads as TGTGCCAGCAGTGTGCTAGGGAACCTCGGGGAGCTGTTTTTT. The encoded protein is CASSVLGNLGELFF.

The chain couples TRBV4-2 to TRBJ2-5; 9 nucleotides align to TRBD2. This CDR3 is built from 18 residues. CDR1 is LGHNA and CDR2 is YNFKEQ in the germline V gene. The J segment lost 4 bases and the V segment lost 4 bases, leaving 16 bases of the junction unmatched. CDR3 in DNA: TGTGCCAGCAGCCTAGGAAGGGGCGGGGGGGCACTACGAGAGACCCAGTACTTC. It translates to CASSLGRGGGALRETQYF.

V is TRBV10-3 and J is TRBJ1-2, with TRBD1 as a possible D gene (6 bases). V lost 4 bases and J 4 bases, leaving 16 bases between the germline ends. Germline V gene data show CDR1 as ENHRY and CDR2 as SYGVKD. This CDR3 has 15 amino acids. The CDR3 coding sequence is TGTGCCATCAGTGTAGGGGGACGGGGATCCTATGGCTACACCTTC. It encodes CAISVGGRGSYGYTF.

This clonotype was observed many times. This rearrangement joins TRBV5-1 to TRBJ2-7; D might be TRBD1 (6 bases). Trimming left V 4 bases short and J 2 bases short, with 10 bases between. Germline V CDR1 and CDR2: SGHRS, YFSETQ. The length of the CDR3 is 13 residues. CDR3 DNA sequence: TGCGCCAGCAGCCGGGACACTACCTACGAGCAGTACGTC. Amino acids: CASSRDTTYEQYV.

A remark on this clonotype: This clone may be a read error of a much larger clone one base away. This sequence joins TRBV7-9 and TRBJ2-6; TRBD1 agrees at 8 bases. In germline, CDR1 is SEHNR, CDR2 FQNEAQ (reference sequence). The CDR3 consists of 20 residues. The CDR3 nucleotides are TGTGCCAGCAGCTCCCGGATGACAGGGGTAGAACTTTCTGGGGCCAAAGTCCTGACTTTC. Its protein product is CASSSRMTGVELSGAKVLTF.

This clonotype was recorded at least ten times. This chain links TRBV7-9 with TRBJ2-3; 9 bases align to TRBD1. This CDR3 comprises 16 residues. V was pared by 1 base and J by 3 bases, with 5 bases of the junction left unmatched. The germline V gene encodes CDR1 SEHNR and CDR2 FQNEAQ (reference sequence). The CDR3 is CASSLVQGAITDTQYF. The CDR3, as DNA: TGTGCCAGCAGCTTAGTACAGGGGGCTATTACAGATACGCAGTATTTT.

This clonotype was observed a handful of times. V is TRBV5-1 and J is TRBJ2-3; D call uncertain. Deletions cut 0 bases from V and 0 bases from J, with 11 bases between. Per germline, CDR1 SGHRS and CDR2 YFSETQ. There are 16 residues in the CDR3. The CDR3 sequence: CASSLEGATSTDTQYF. The CDR3 DNA is TGCGCCAGCAGCTTGGAAGGCGCCACAAGCACAGATACGCAGTATTTT.

This clonotype has only a few counts. This could be a read error, since a much larger clone is one nucleotide away. The chain uses TRBV20-1 and TRBJ1-5; D perhaps matches TRBD1 (5 bases). The V end was cut by 0 bases, the J end by 5 bases, with 11 bases between. The CDR3 spans 14 residues. CDR1 and CDR2 (germline): DFQATT, SNEGSKA (reference sequence). The CDR3 here is CSAREGKGYQPQHF. CDR3 sequence (DNA): TGCAGTGCTAGAGAGGGAAAGGGGTATCAGCCCCAGCATTTT.

This clonotype has a count of ten or more. V is TRBV5-5 and J is TRBJ2-3; no clear D gene. V shed 0 bases and J shed 1 base, with 6 bases lying between them. The CDR3 totals 14 residues. Germline V gene data show CDR1 as SGHKS and CDR2 as YYEKEE (reference sequence). The CDR3 nucleotides are TGTGCCAGCAGCTTGGAGGGTCGCACAGATACGCAGTATTTT. As protein: CASSLEGRTDTQYF.